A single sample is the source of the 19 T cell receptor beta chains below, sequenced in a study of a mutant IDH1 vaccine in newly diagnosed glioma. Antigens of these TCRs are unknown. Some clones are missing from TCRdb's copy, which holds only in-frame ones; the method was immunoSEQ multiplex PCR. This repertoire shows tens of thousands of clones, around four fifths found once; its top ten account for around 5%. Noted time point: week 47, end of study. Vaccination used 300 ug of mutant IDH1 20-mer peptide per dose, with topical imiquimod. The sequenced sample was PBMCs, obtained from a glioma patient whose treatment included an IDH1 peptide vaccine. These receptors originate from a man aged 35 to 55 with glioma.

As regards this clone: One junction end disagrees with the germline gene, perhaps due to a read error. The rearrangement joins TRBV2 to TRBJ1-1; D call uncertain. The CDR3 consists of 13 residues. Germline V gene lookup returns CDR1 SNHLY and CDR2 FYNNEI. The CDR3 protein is CASSEARSGSHLF. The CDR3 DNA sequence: TGTGCCAGCAGTGAAGCCCGGTCCGGGTCCCATTTATTT.

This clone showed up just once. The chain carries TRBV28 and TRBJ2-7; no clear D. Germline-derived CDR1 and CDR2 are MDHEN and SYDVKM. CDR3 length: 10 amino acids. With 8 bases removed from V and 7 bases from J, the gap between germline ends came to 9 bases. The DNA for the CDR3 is TGTGCCAGCGGCCCCCGGGAGCAGTACTTC. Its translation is CASGPREQYF.

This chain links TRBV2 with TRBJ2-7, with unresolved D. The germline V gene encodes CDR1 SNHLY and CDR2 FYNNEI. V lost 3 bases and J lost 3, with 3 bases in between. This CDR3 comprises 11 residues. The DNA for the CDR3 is TGTGCCAGCAGTGATTACTACGAGCAGTACTTC. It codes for CASSDYYEQYF. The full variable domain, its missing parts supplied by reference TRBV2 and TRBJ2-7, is EPEVTQTPSHQVTQMGQEVILRCVPISNHLYFYWYRQILGQKVEFLVSFYNNEISEKSEIFDDQFSVERPDGSNFTLKIRSTKLEDSAMYFCASSDYYEQYFGPGTRLTVT.

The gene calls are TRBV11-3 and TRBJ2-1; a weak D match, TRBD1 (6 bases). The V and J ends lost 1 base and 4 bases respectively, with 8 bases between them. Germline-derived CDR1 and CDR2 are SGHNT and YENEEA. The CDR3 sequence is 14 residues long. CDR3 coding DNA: TGTGCCAGCAGCTTAGGAACAGGGTACAATGAGCAGTTCTTC. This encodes CASSLGTGYNEQFF. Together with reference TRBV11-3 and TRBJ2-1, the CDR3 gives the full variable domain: EAGVVQSPRYKIIEKKQPVAFWCNPISGHNTLYWYLQNLGQGPELLIRYENEEAVDDSQLPKDRFSAERLKGVDSTLKIQPAELGDSAVYLCASSLGTGYNEQFFGPGTRLTVL.

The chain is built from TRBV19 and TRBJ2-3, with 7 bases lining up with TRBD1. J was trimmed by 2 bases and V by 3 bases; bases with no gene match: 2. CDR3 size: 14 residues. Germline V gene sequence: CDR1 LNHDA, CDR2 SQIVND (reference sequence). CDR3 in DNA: TGTGCCAGTAGTATCGGGACAGTCACAGATACGCAGTATTTT. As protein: CASSIGTVTDTQYF. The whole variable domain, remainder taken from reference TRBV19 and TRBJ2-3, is DGGITQSPKYLFRKEGQNVTLSCEQNLNHDAMYWYRQDPGQGLRLIYYSQIVNDFQKGDIAEGYSVSREKKESFPLTVTSAQKNPTAFYLCASSIGTVTDTQYFGPGTRLTVL.

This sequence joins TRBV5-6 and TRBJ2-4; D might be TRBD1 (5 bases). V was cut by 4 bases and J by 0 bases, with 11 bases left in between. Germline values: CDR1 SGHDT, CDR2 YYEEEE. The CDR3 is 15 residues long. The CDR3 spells CASSVGQLAKNIQYF. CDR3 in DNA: TGTGCCAGCAGCGTAGGACAACTAGCCAAAAACATTCAGTACTTC.

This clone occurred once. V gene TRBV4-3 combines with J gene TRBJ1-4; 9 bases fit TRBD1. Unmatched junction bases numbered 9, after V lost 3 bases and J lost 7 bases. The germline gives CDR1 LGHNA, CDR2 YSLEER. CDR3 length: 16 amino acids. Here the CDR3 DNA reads TGCGCCAGCAGCCAGATAACGGGACAGGGCGCTGAAAAACTGTTTTTT. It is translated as CASSQITGQGAEKLFF.

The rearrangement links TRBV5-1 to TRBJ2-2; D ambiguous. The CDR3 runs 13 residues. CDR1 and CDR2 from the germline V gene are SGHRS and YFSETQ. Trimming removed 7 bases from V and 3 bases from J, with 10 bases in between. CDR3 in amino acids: CASGVGDTGELFF. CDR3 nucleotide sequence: TGCGCCAGCGGGGTGGGCGACACCGGGGAGCTGTTTTTT.

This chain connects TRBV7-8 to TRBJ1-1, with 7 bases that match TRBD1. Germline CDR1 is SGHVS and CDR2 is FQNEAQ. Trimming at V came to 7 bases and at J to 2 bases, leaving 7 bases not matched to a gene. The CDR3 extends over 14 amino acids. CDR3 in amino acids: CASIMDRLNTEAFF. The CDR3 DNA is TGTGCCAGCATTATGGACAGGCTTAACACTGAAGCTTTCTTT.

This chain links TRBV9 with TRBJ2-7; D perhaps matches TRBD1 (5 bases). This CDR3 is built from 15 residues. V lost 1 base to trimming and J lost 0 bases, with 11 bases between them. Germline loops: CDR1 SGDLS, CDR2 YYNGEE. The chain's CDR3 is CASSVIADSSYEQYF. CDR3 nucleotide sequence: TGTGCCAGCAGCGTAATTGCAGACAGCTCCTACGAGCAGTACTTC.

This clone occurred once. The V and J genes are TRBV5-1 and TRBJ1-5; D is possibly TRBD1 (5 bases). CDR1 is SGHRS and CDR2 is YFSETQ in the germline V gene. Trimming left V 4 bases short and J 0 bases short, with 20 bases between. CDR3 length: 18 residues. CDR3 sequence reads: CASSLYGGAGGSNQPQHF. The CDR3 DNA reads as TGCGCCAGCAGCCTTTACGGAGGGGCTGGCGGTAGCAATCAGCCCCAGCATTTT.

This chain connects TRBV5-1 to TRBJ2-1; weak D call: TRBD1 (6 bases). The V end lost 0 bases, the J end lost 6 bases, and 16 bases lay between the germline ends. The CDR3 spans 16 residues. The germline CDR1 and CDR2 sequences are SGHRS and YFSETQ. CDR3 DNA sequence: TGCGCCAGCAGCTTGGATTTGGGGGCGTTTGTCAATGAGCAGTTCTTC. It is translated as CASSLDLGAFVNEQFF.

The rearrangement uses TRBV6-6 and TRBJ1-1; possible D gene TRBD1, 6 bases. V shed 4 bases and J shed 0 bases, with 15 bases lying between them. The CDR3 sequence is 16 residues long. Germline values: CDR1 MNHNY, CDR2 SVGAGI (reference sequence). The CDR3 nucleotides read TGTGCCAGCAGTTCCCCACAGGGTAGGGTGAACACTGAAGCTTTCTTT. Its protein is CASSSPQGRVNTEAFF.

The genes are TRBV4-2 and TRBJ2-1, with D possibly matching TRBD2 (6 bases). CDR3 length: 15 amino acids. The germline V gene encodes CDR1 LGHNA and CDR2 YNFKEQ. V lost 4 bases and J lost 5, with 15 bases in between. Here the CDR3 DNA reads TGTGCCAGCAGCCCAAGACTAGTCCCTAACAATGAGCAGTTCTTC. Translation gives CASSPRLVPNNEQFF.

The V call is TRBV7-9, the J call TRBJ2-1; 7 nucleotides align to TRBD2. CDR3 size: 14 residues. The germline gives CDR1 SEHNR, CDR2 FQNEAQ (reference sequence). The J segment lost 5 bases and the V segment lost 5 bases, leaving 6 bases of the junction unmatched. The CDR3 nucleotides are TGTGCCAGCAGCACCGGGACTAATCACAATGAGCAGTTCTTC. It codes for CASSTGTNHNEQFF.

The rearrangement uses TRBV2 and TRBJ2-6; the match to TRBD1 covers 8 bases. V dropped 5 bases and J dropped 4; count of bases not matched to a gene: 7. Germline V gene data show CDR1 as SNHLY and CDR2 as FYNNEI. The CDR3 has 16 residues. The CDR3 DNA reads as TGTGCCAGCAGTTCAACGACAGGGGCAGGGGCCAACGTCCTGACTTTC. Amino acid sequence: CASSSTTGAGANVLTF.

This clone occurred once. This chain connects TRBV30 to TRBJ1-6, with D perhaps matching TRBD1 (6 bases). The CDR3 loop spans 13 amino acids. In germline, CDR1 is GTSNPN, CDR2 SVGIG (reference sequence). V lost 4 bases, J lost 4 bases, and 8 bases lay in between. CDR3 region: CAWKGQYNSPLHF. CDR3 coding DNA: TGTGCCTGGAAGGGACAATATAATTCACCCCTCCACTTT.

The CDR3 DNA follows: TGTGCCAGCCTGGCGGACACCAAACTCCACTATGGCTACACCTTC. Translating it yields CASLADTKLHYGYTF. The chain links TRBV10-3 to TRBJ1-2, with D possibly being TRBD1 (5 bases). The V end was cut by 10 bases, the J end by 3 bases, with 21 bases between. The CDR3 has 15 amino acids. Germline assignment: CDR1 ENHRY and CDR2 SYGVKD.

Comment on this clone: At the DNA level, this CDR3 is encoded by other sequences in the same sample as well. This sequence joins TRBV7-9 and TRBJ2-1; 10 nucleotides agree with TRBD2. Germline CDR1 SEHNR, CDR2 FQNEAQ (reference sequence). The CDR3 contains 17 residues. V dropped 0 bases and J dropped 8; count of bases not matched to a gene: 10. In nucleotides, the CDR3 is TGTGCCAGCAGCTTAGCGCCGCTAGCGGGGGTAACTCATGAGCAGTTCTTC. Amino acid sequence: CASSLAPLAGVTHEQFF.